Listed here are 2 T cell receptor beta chains from one sample, sequenced in a study of OX40 agonist ivuxolimab in advanced cancers. Method: immunoSEQ multiplex PCR; TCRdb's copy keeps in-frame clones and lacks some. Of fewer than 65,000 clones listed, more than 70% were seen once; the top ten hold about 5.6%. This material consisted of CD4+ or CD8+ T cells sorted from blood, taken in a trial of the OX40 agonist ivuxolimab. The receptors here all came from an adult with an advanced solid tumor such as melanoma, head and neck, liver or kidney cancer.

Details on this clone: One junction end disagrees with the germline gene, perhaps due to a read error. The chain employs TRBV7-7 and TRBJ2-5; perhaps TRBD2 as D (5 bases). Germline V gene data show CDR1 as SSHAT and CDR2 as FNYEAQ (reference sequence). This CDR3 spans 15 amino acids. CDR3 protein: CASSWSGGSQETQYF. DNA of the CDR3: TGTGCTAGCAGCTGGAGCGGCGGTTCTCAAGAGACCCAGTACTTC.

This sequence joins TRBV5-1 and TRBJ1-2; D gene ambiguous. Trimming took 2 bases from V and 1 from J, leaving 12 bases between them. The CDR3 is 15 amino acids. CDR1 and CDR2 from the germline V gene are SGHRS and YFSETQ. The CDR3 reads CASSLFPGDNYGYTF. The CDR3 DNA sequence: TGCGCCAGCAGCTTATTCCCCGGGGATAACTATGGCTACACCTTC.